This T cell receptor (beta chain) was sequenced for a study of CD8 T cells in Susac syndrome. In the study overall: When their blood was taken, the Susac syndrome patients had either not yet had any therapy, were taking corticosteroids, or were taking intravenous immunoglobulin alone.

Germline-derived CDR1 and CDR2 are SNHLY and FYNNEI. V was trimmed by 1 base and J by 1 base, leaving 10 bases between them. This CDR3 spans 15 amino acids. After extraction with the RNeasy kit, about 0.45 to 1 ug of the RNA was reverse transcribed using random hexamers. TCRdb re-analysed the immunoSEQ multiplex PCR reads in MiXCR, keeping a single row per CDR3 protein. The profile shows 170,000 or so distinct CDR3 sequences, roughly 95% of them singletons. CD8+ and CD4+ T cells taken from blood had their TCR beta sequenced. The chain recombines TRBV2 with TRBJ2-5; unclear D gene. The TCR was taken from a human donor with Susac syndrome. Sequencing input: CD4+ T cells from PBMCs. CDR3 coding DNA: TGTGCCAGCAGTGAAGTCAGGATCGCCCAAGAGACCCAGTACTTC. It yields the protein CASSEVRIAQETQYF. Together with reference TRBV2 and TRBJ2-5, the CDR3 gives the full variable domain: EPEVTQTPSHQVTQMGQEVILRCVPISNHLYFYWYRQILGQKVEFLVSFYNNEISEKSEIFDDQFSVERPDGSNFTLKIRSTKLEDSAMYFCASSEVRIAQETQYFGPGTRLLVL.